This record looks at one T cell receptor beta chain sequence and its context. Its antigen is undetermined. TCRdb's copy holds only in-frame clones and misses some; the assay was immunoSEQ multiplex PCR. Of 250,000 or so clones in the sample, around nine tenths are singletons; the top ten hold 2.6%. This specimen comes from a study of cytomegalovirus exposure and HLA in healthy donors. Study-wide results and caveats: Through in vitro validation, three CMV-associated chains were shown to be specific for CMV antigens.

This receptor was taken from a man between 18 and 35 years old in good health and CMV-seronegative. The sequenced material came from PBMCs.

CDR3 nucleotide sequence: TGTGCCAGCAGCCAAATCAGGGATTCACCCCTCCACTTT. This gives the protein CASSQIRDSPLHF. The rearrangement links TRBV14 to TRBJ1-6; a possible D gene is TRBD1 (5 bases). V lost 2 bases, J lost 8 bases, and 7 bases lay in between. CDR3 length: 13 amino acids. Germline V gene sequence: CDR1 SGHDN, CDR2 FVKESK.